This T cell receptor (beta chain) originates from a study of cytomegalovirus exposure and HLA in healthy donors. Study results and limitations: Prediction of most subjects' HLA-A and HLA-B alleles by TCR beta sequences was reportedly accurate. The study designated about 160 TCR beta chains cytomegalovirus-associated. In a later analysis, a missense DCLRE1C variant was linked to TCR beta V- and J-gene trimming. Across donors, sequencing depth was assumed by presence/absence analyses to be roughly uniform.

With 60 Vbeta and 13 Jbeta primers, the PCR was carried out. Generated by immunoSEQ multiplex PCR, the TCRdb table keeps only in-frame clones and is missing some. Seen here are roughly 190,000 clones, around 86% observed once, and the top ten hold 1.5% to 2%. On this clone: The antigen remains unidentified.

The sequence derives from a woman younger than 30 in good health and CMV-seronegative. Sequencing was done on a sample of PBMCs.

CDR3 amino acids: CASSFSGGAGTYEQYF. In nucleotides, the CDR3 is TGTGCCAGTAGTTTCTCCGGGGGGGCTGGTACCTACGAGCAGTACTTC. The rearrangement uses TRBV19 and TRBJ2-7; 8 bases are a match to TRBD2. The CDR3 loop spans 16 amino acids. The germline V gene encodes CDR1 LNHDA and CDR2 SQIVND (reference sequence). The V and J ends lost 5 bases and 2 bases, in that order; junction bases with no gene match: 11.